The rows below give T cell receptor beta chains drawn from one sample of a study of blood T cells in healthy people across ages. TCRdb analysed the 5' RACE reads with MiXCR anew, one entry per CDR3 protein. The sample records fewer than 900,000 distinct CDR3 sequences, roughly 34% being singletons. Sequencing was done on a sample of blood. Receptors originate from a man between 18 and 29 years old in good health. CDR3s include the opening cysteine and the closing phenylalanine or tryptophan. D genes are given only for firm matches. Size values are once, few and many counts, or a class for expanded clones, and some rows have none.

>TRBJ2-6|few|TRBV4-3|TRBD1
TGCGCCAGCAGCCCAGGGACAGCCTATAGCTCTGGGGCCAACGTCCTGACTTTC
CASSPGTAYSSGANVLTF
>TRBJ1-1|-|TRBV4-3|-
TGCGCCAGCTCTTTAAACCGAGTGAACACTGTAGCTTTCTTT
CASSLNRVNTVAFF
>TRBJ2-3|-|TRBV7-2|-
TGTGCCAGCAGCTTAGCGGAAGCCACAGATACGCAGTATTTT
CASSLAEATDTQYF
>TRBJ2-5|many|TRBV2|TRBD2
TGTGCCAGCAGTGAGTTGGAGCGGGGGCAAGAGACCCAGTACTTC
CASSELERGQETQYF
>TRBJ2-3|-|TRBV29-1|TRBD1
TGCAGCGTCCGGGACAGTGGCACAGATACGCAGTATTTT
CSVRDSGTDTQYF
>TRBJ2-5|few|TRBV9|TRBD1
TGTGCCAGCAGCGGCCTTCGGACAGGGCTTCAAGAGACCCAGTACTTC
CASSGLRTGLQETQYF
>TRBJ2-4|many|TRBV20-1|TRBD1
TGCAGTGCTAGAGATGGGACAGCCCTAGCCAAAAACATTCAGTACTTC
CSARDGTALAKNIQYF
>TRBJ2-3|few|TRBV7-2|-
TGTGCCAGCAGCTTAGGCGGGACCGTTAGAGATACGCAGTATTTT
CASSLGGTVRDTQYF
>TRBJ2-5|few|TRBV2|-
TGTGCCAGCAGTGAACTTGACACCTCCGTGCAGTACTTC
CASSELDTSVQYF
>TRBJ2-5|-|TRBV14|TRBD2
TGTGCCAGCAGCCCAAGGCGCGGGAGTGATGGGCAGTACTTC
CASSPRRGSDGQYF
>TRBJ2-5|few|TRBV25-1|TRBD1
TGTGCCAGCAGTGCTAGGGGGCTGGAGACCCAGTACTTC
CASSARGLETQYF
>TRBJ1-4|-|TRBV4-3|TRBD1
TGCGCCAGCAGCCAAGAGCAGGGGGCGGCTAATGGAAAACTGTTTTTT
CASSQEQGAANGKLFF
>TRBJ1-2|-|TRBV29-1|-
TGCAGCGTTGGTGACCTCGGCTACACCTTC
CSVGDLGYTF
>TRBJ2-2|few|TRBV7-2|TRBD2
TGTGCCAGCAGCTTAGGGGCTAGCGGGACCGGGGAGCTGTTTTTT
CASSLGASGTGELFF
>TRBJ2-7|many|TRBV12-3/TRBV12-4|TRBD1
TGTGCCAGCAGTTTCAGACAGGGGCCATACGAGCAGTACTTC
CASSFRQGPYEQYF